This is a list of T cell receptor beta chains from one sample in a study of shared clonotypes between healthy human individuals. Produced via immunoSEQ multiplex PCR; TCRdb's table is partial and in-frame only. The sample has hundreds of thousands of clones; roughly 96% are singletons. The sample taken for sequencing was naive CD8+ T cells sorted from blood. The receptor source for this set is a woman in her twenties or thirties in good health. Both conserved end residues are part of each CDR3. D genes are given only for firm matches. Size tells how often a clone was seen (once, few, many) or the class of an expanded clone, and some rows leave it out.

TRBJ1-4 TRBV5-1 TRBD1 NA TGCGCCAGCAGCCCAGACGGGACAGGGGGTGAAAAACTGTTTTTT CASSPDGTGGEKLFF
TRBJ1-5 TRBV15 TRBD1 NA TGTGCCACCAGCAGAGATCGGACAGGGCTGAATCAGCCCCAGCATTTT CATSRDRTGLNQPQHF
TRBJ2-7 TRBV11-2 NA NA TGTGCCAGCAGCTTTACAGATTACCACGAGCAGTACTTC CASSFTDYHEQYF
TRBJ1-6 TRBV19 NA NA TGTGCCAGTAGTATTGCAGGGGATAATTCACCCCTCCACTTT CASSIAGDNSPLHF
TRBJ2-1 TRBV30 NA NA TGTGCCTGGAAGGCAAAGAAGGGTGAGCAGTTCTTC CAWKAKKGEQFF
TRBJ2-1 TRBV4-1 TRBD1 once TGCGCCAGCAGCTGGTCAGGGGGCAGCTCCTACAATGAGCAGTTCTTC CASSWSGGSSYNEQFF
TRBJ2-7 TRBV11-2 NA NA TGTGCCAGCAGCTCGGACAGCGTCTCCTACGAGCAGTACTTC CASSSDSVSYEQYF
TRBJ1-1 TRBV28 NA NA TGTGCCAGCAGCTCCTATGGGGGCCCGAACACTGAAGCTTTCTTT CASSSYGGPNTEAFF
TRBJ2-1 TRBV2 TRBD1 once TGTGCCGGCACTCAACACAGGGGGGACTTCTACAATGAGCAGTTCTTC CAGTQHRGDFYNEQFF
TRBJ1-5 TRBV6-5 TRBD1 NA TGTGCCAGCAGCAACGGACAGGGCCACAATCAGCCCCAGCATTTT CASSNGQGHNQPQHF
TRBJ1-5 TRBV28 NA few TGTGCCAGCATTCAACAGGGAAATAGCAATCAGCCCCAGCATTTT CASIQQGNSNQPQHF